This T cell receptor beta chain was captured in a study of metastatic and nonmetastatic thyroid tumors. Study in general: From malignant and benign thyroid patients, repertoires in blood and in tumor or nodule tissue were compared.

TCRdb re-called the PCR reads through MiXCR. The table records 40,000 to 55,000 clones, under 20% of them present only once. None of the patients had undergone any treatment ahead of thyroid surgery. Many counts were recorded for this clone. V was clipped by 4 bases and J by 8 bases; unmatched bases: 13. This CDR3 comprises 15 residues. The germline V gene encodes CDR1 SQVTM and CDR2 ANQGSEA. This clonotype was sampled from a female donor with papillary thyroid cancer or a benign thyroid nodule (not recorded which). Some clones in this sample may be carry-over from other donors' samples. Sequencing was carried out using blood. The V call is TRBV29-1, the J call TRBJ2-1; 8 positions match TRBD1. The CDR3 DNA follows: TGCAGCGTTGGACTTCAGGGGGCTCAAGGAGATGAGCAGTTCTTC. It translates to CSVGLQGAQGDEQFF.